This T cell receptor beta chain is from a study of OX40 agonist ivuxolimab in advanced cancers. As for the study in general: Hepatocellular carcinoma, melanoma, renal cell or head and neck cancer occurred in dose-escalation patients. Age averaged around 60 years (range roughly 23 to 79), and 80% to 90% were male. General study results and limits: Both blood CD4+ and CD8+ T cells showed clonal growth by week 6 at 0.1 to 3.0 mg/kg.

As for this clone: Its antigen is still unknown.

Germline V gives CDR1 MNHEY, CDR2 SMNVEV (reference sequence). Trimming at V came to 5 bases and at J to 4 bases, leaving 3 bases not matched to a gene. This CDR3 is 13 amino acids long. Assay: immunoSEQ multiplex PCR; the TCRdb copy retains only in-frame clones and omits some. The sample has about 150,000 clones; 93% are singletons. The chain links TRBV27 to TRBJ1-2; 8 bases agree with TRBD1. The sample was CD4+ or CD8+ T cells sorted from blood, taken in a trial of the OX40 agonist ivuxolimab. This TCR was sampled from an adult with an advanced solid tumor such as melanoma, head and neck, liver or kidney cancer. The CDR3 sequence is CASSPGTGYGYTF. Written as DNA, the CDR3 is TGTGCCAGCAGTCCGGGGACAGGCTATGGCTACACCTTC.